The 26 T cell receptor beta chains below come from one sample, sequenced in a study of blood T cell repertoires in COVID-19. Sequenced by immunoSEQ multiplex PCR; TCRdb stores in-frame clones only, minus some. This table holds 300,000 to 350,000 clones, over 70% found once. The sequenced material came from PBMCs or T cells enriched from blood (not recorded which). Receptor source: a man between 25 and 39 years old who had recovered from COVID-19.

CDR3 bases: TGCGCCAGCAGTGAGTTAGCGAACAATGAGCAGTTCTTC. It translates to CASSELANNEQFF. The genes are TRBV10-1 and TRBJ2-1, with D perhaps TRBD2 (5 bases). Trimming removed 1 base at V and 5 bases at J, with 6 bases between. Germline assignment: CDR1 WNHNN and CDR2 SYGVQD (reference sequence). The CDR3 contains 13 residues.

The sample holds a few counts of this clone. This chain uses TRBV11-2 with TRBJ2-5, with TRBD2 matching over 8 bases. V gave up 1 base and J gave up 4 bases; unmatched junction bases: 5. CDR3 length: 15 residues. Germline V gene sequence: CDR1 SGHAT, CDR2 FQNNGV. The CDR3 DNA sequence: TGTGCCAGCAGCTTAGGGGTAGCGGGGAGAGAGACCCAGTACTTC. Translation gives CASSLGVAGRETQYF. Variable domain in full (rest from reference TRBV11-2 and TRBJ2-5): EAGVAQSPRYKIIEKRQSVAFWCNPISGHATLYWYQQILGQGPKLLIQFQNNGVVDDSQLPKDRFSAERLKGVDSTLKIQPAKLEDSAVYLCASSLGVAGRETQYFGPGTRLLVL.

Comments on this clone: This same CDR3 is encoded by further DNA sequences in the sample. The genes are TRBV28 and TRBJ2-7; possible D gene TRBD1, 5 bases. The CDR3 is 12 amino acids. V dropped 5 bases and J dropped 3 bases, with 8 bases sitting between them. The V gene's germline CDR1 is MDHEN and CDR2 SYDVKM. The CDR3 DNA sequence: TGTGCCAGCAGTCGTAGGGGCTACGAGCAGTACTTC. Its protein is CASSRRGYEQYF.

The rearrangement joins TRBV4-1 to TRBJ2-2; 9 bases are shared with TRBD1. V was pared by 2 bases and J by 6 bases, with 7 bases of the junction left unmatched. Germline CDR1 and CDR2: MGHRA and YSYEKL. This CDR3 is 16 amino acids long. The CDR3 here is CASSQSGTGTSGELFF. The CDR3 region has the DNA TGCGCCAGCAGCCAATCCGGGACAGGGACTTCCGGGGAGCTGTTTTTT.

This clone was seen once. V and J are TRBV12-3 or TRBV12-4 and TRBJ2-3; D might be TRBD1 (6 bases). The CDR3 runs 13 residues. The germline V and J ends were trimmed by 6 bases and 8 bases, with 15 bases remaining between them. CDR3 nucleotide sequence: TGTGCCAGCAGCCCCGGACAGAGGCTTACGCAGTATTTT. Translating it yields CASSPGQRLTQYF.

The chain has TRBV28 and TRBJ1-5; TRBD1 agrees at 10 bases. The CDR3 loop spans 16 amino acids. The germline CDR1 and CDR2 sequences are MDHEN and SYDVKM. V dropped 4 bases and J dropped 7; count of bases not matched to a gene: 10. The CDR3 region is CASSSRDRGTRQPQHF. Written as DNA, the CDR3 is TGTGCCAGCAGTTCCCGGGACAGGGGAACCAGGCAGCCCCAGCATTTT.

The CDR3 protein is CAWAGTVYNSPLHF. The CDR3, as DNA: TGTGCCTGGGCCGGGACAGTGTATAATTCACCCCTCCACTTT. The chain carries TRBV30 and TRBJ1-6; 7 nucleotides agree with TRBD1. V gave up 5 bases and J gave up 4 bases; unmatched junction bases: 5. The CDR3 totals 14 residues. The germline gives CDR1 GTSNPN, CDR2 SVGIG (reference sequence).

This clone came up once. V and J are TRBV3-1 (or the pseudogene TRBV3-2) and TRBJ2-2; 8 bases fit TRBD1. V dropped 4 bases and J dropped 5; count of bases not matched to a gene: 6. The CDR3 is 15 residues long. Germline values: CDR1 LGHDT, CDR2 YNNKEL (reference sequence). CDR3 bases: TGTGCCAGCAGCCCACGGACAGGGTTAACCGGGGAGCTGTTTTTT. Translation: CASSPRTGLTGELFF.

The V call is TRBV11-2, the J call TRBJ2-2; D is unresolved. Germline V gene data show CDR1 as SGHAT and CDR2 as FQNNGV. The CDR3 is 14 amino acids. With 0 bases removed from V and 6 bases from J, the gap between germline ends came to 8 bases. For the CDR3, the DNA is TGTGCCAGCAGCTTAGAGATTGCGCCCGGGGAGCTGTTTTTT. This translates into CASSLEIAPGELFF.

The chain couples TRBV27 to TRBJ2-3; D ambiguous. Trimming removed 4 bases from V and 4 bases from J, with 12 bases in between. The CDR3 sequence is 14 residues long. Germline V CDR1 and CDR2: MNHEY, SMNVEV (reference sequence). The CDR3 loop is CASSSTPPADTQYF. Written as DNA, the CDR3 is TGTGCCAGCAGTTCAACCCCACCGGCAGATACGCAGTATTTT.

The chain joins TRBV7-9 to TRBJ1-4; TRBD1 is a possible D gene (5 bases). V shed 2 bases and J shed 2 bases, with 6 bases lying between them. Per the germline V gene, CDR1 is SEHNR and CDR2 is FQNEAQ (reference sequence). This CDR3 contains 14 residues. CDR3 amino acids: CASSLYRTNEKLFF. For the CDR3, the DNA is TGTGCCAGCAGCTTATACAGGACTAATGAAAAACTGTTTTTT.

This rearrangement joins TRBV6-5 to TRBJ1-1; D not certain. V was cut by 6 bases and J by 2 bases, with 4 bases left in between. The CDR3 runs to 11 residues. The germline CDR1 and CDR2 sequences are MNHEY and SVGAGI. DNA for the CDR3: TGTGCCAGCAGGTTAAACACTGAAGCTTTCTTT. Protein sequence: CASRLNTEAFF.

The rearrangement links TRBV18 to TRBJ2-5; TRBD1 aligns across 11 bases. V was pared by 3 bases and J by 3 bases, with 12 bases of the junction left unmatched. The CDR3 covers 18 residues. CDR1 and CDR2 from the germline V gene are KGHSH and LQKENI. CDR3 DNA sequence: TGTGCCAGCTCACCCTTATTACGGACAGGGGGCGATGAAGAGACCCAGTACTTC. Protein sequence: CASSPLLRTGGDEETQYF.

The chain joins TRBV5-5 to TRBJ2-1; D is perhaps TRBD2 (5 bases). This CDR3 region has 15 residues. Germline lookup yields CDR1 SGHKS and CDR2 YYEKEE (reference sequence). With 3 bases removed from V and 0 bases from J, the gap between germline ends came to 10 bases. CDR3 protein: CASSSYEGSYNEQFF. The DNA for the CDR3 is TGTGCCAGCAGCTCGTACGAGGGCTCCTACAATGAGCAGTTCTTC. Filled out from reference TRBV5-5 and TRBJ2-1, the complete variable domain reads DAGVTQSPTHLIKTRGQQVTLRCSPISGHKSVSWYQQVLGQGPQFIFQYYEKEERGRGNFPDRFSARQFPNYSSELNVNALLLGDSALYLCASSSYEGSYNEQFFGPGTRLTVL.

This chain connects TRBV6-5 to TRBJ1-2; 7 nucleotides match TRBD1. This CDR3 is 12 amino acids long. V lost 6 bases, J lost 7 bases, and 5 bases stayed unmatched. The germline CDR1 and CDR2 sequences are MNHEY and SVGAGI. The CDR3 sequence: CASRPGTAGYTF. The CDR3 DNA reads as TGTGCCAGCAGACCCGGGACAGCTGGCTACACCTTC.

This clone is a singleton in its sample. The chain combines TRBV18 with TRBJ1-1, with 12 bases lining up with TRBD1. The germline V gene encodes CDR1 KGHSH and CDR2 LQKENI. V trimming: 6 bases; J trimming: 5 bases; junction bases outside the gene matches: 10. This CDR3 spans 16 amino acids. The CDR3 sequence: CASSPRDRGPRTEAFF. The CDR3 DNA reads as TGTGCCAGCTCGCCCCGGGACAGGGGGCCCCGTACTGAAGCTTTCTTT.

The chain is built from TRBV2 and TRBJ2-7; 10 bases are shared with TRBD2. Germline CDR1 SNHLY, CDR2 FYNNEI. V was pared by 5 bases and J by 2 bases, with 3 bases of the junction left unmatched. The CDR3 consists of 14 residues. The CDR3 DNA is TGTGCCAGCAGTCACGGGACTAGCGCCTACGAGCAGTACTTC. Protein sequence: CASSHGTSAYEQYF.

The chain uses TRBV2 and TRBJ1-2, with D uncertain. V was pared by 6 bases and J by 7 bases, with 15 bases between. From germline, CDR1 is SNHLY and CDR2 FYNNEI. This CDR3 has 13 amino acids. This CDR3 is CASSAKVGAGYTF. The CDR3 region has the DNA TGTGCCAGCAGCGCCAAGGTTGGAGCTGGCTACACCTTC.

The chain joins TRBV28 to TRBJ1-3; D possibly corresponds to TRBD1 (5 bases). This CDR3 has 13 amino acids. Germline assignment: CDR1 MDHEN and CDR2 SYDVKM. Trimming removed 7 bases from V and 6 bases from J, with 13 bases in between. DNA of the CDR3: TGTGCCAGCACCAAAATGGGGCAAAACACCATATATTTT. Translation gives CASTKMGQNTIYF.

The genes are TRBV5-5 and TRBJ2-5, with D hard to call. There are 13 residues in the CDR3. Germline CDR1 is SGHKS and CDR2 is YYEKEE (reference sequence). Trimming took 1 base from V and 5 from J, leaving 9 bases between them. The CDR3 sequence: CASSLRVVETQYF. The DNA for the CDR3 is TGTGCCAGCAGCTTGCGAGTTGTTGAGACCCAGTACTTC.

V and J are TRBV20-1 and TRBJ1-1, with D possibly being TRBD1 (5 bases). Germline-derived CDR1 and CDR2 are DFQATT and SNEGSKA (reference sequence). V was pared by 3 bases and J by 4 bases, with 9 bases between. The CDR3 has 12 amino acids. This chain's CDR3 is CSASVGPTEAFF. Written as DNA, the CDR3 is TGCAGTGCTAGTGTGGGGCCCACTGAAGCTTTCTTT.

The J gene is TRBJ1-4, the V gene TRBV5-1; D is unresolved. This CDR3 spans 14 amino acids. The V gene's germline CDR1 is SGHRS and CDR2 YFSETQ. V was pared by 1 base and J by 4 bases, with 8 bases between. The CDR3 DNA is TGCGCCAGCAGCTTGTTGAGTAATAATGAAAAACTGTTTTTT. This codes for CASSLLSNNEKLFF.

In DNA form, the CDR3 reads TGTGCCTGGAGTAGGTCATTTGACAGGGGTAACACTGAAGCTTTCTTT. This encodes CAWSRSFDRGNTEAFF. V is TRBV30 and J is TRBJ1-1, with 8 bases matching TRBD1. J lost 2 bases, V lost 2 bases, and 10 bases had no gene match. Per the germline V gene, CDR1 is GTSNPN and CDR2 is SVGIG (reference sequence). The CDR3 covers 16 residues.

This chain links TRBV5-1 with TRBJ1-2; 11 bases match TRBD1. The trim removed 4 bases at V and 7 bases at J, leaving 6 bases unmatched. This CDR3 is built from 14 residues. The germline gives CDR1 SGHRS, CDR2 YFSETQ. CDR3 sequence reads: CASSPGQGAGGYTF. Here the CDR3 DNA reads TGCGCCAGCAGCCCCGGACAGGGGGCAGGTGGCTACACCTTC. Full variable domain (missing parts from reference TRBV5-1 and TRBJ1-2): KAGVTQTPRYLIKTRGQQVTLSCSPISGHRSVSWYQQTPGQGLQFLFEYFSETQRNKGNFPGRFSGRQFSNSRSEMNVSTLELGDSALYLCASSPGQGAGGYTFGSGTRLTVV.

The V call is TRBV10-2, the J call TRBJ1-2; possibly TRBD1 for D (6 bases). The CDR3 covers 16 residues. V lost 5 bases, J lost 4 bases, and 20 bases lay in between. Germline CDR1 reads WSHSY; CDR2 reads SAAADI. CDR3 in DNA: TGCGCCAGCAGTCCCGGAGTAACAGGGTGGACCTATGGCTACACCTTC. Translating it yields CASSPGVTGWTYGYTF.

This clone was detected once. This chain uses TRBV3-1 (or the pseudogene TRBV3-2) with TRBJ1-4; 8 bases line up with TRBD1. Looked up from germline, CDR1 is LGHDT and CDR2 is YNNKEL (reference sequence). V lost 2 bases, J lost 2 bases, and 4 bases stayed unmatched. This CDR3 is built from 16 residues. Written as DNA, the CDR3 is TGTGCCAGCAGCCAAACAGGGGGGGGGACTAATGAAAAACTGTTTTTT. The encoded protein is CASSQTGGGTNEKLFF.